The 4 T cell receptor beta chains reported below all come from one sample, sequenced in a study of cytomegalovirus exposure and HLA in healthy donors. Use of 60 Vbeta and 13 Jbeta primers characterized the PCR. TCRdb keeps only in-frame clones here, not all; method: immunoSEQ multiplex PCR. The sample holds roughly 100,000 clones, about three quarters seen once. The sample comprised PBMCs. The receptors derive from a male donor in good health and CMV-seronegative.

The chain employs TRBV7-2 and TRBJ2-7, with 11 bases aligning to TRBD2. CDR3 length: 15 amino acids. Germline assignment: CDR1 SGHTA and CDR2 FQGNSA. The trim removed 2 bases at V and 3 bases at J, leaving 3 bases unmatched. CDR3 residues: CASSLRTSGLYEQYF. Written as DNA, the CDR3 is TGTGCCAGCAGCTTAAGGACTAGCGGGCTCTACGAGCAGTACTTC.

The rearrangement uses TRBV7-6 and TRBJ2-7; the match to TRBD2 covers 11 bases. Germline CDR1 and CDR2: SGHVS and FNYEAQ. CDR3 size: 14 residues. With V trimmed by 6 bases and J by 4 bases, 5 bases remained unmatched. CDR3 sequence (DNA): TGTGCCAGCAGTATAGCGGGAGGGCCATACGAGCAGTACTTC. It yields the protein CASSIAGGPYEQYF.

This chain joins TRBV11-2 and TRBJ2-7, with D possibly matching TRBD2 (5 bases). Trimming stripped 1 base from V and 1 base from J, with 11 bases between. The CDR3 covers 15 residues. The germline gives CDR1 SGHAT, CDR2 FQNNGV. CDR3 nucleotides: TGTGCCAGCAGCTTAGGGGCGGGCCTTTCCTACGAGCAGTACTTC. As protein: CASSLGAGLSYEQYF.

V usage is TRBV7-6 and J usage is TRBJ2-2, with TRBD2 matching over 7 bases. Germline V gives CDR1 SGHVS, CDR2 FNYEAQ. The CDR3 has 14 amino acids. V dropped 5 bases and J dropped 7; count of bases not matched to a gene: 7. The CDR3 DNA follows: TGTGCCAGCAGCCGCGTGGGGGAGGGCGGGGAGCTGTTTTTT. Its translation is CASSRVGEGGELFF.